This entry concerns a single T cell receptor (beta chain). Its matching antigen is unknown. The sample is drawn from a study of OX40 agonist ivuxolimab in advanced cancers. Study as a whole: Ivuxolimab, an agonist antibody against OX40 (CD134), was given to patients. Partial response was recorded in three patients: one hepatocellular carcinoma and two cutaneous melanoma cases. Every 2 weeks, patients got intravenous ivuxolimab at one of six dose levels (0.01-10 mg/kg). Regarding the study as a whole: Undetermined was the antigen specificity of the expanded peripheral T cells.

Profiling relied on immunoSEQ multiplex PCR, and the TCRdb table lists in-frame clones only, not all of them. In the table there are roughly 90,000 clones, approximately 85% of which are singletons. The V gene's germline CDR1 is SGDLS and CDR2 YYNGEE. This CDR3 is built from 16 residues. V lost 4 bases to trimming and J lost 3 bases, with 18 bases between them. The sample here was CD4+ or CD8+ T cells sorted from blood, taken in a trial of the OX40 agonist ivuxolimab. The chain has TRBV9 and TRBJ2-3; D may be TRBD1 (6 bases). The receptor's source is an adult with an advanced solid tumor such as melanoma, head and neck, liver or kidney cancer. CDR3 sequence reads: CASSPRVGARTDTQYF. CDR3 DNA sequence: TGTGCCAGCAGCCCCCGGGTGGGGGCTAGGACAGATACGCAGTATTTT. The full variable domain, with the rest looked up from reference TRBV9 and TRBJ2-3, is DSGVTQTPKHLITATGQRVTLRCSPRSGDLSVYWYQQSLDQGLQFLIQYYNGEERAKGNILERFSAQQFPDLHSELNLSSLELGDSALYFCASSPRVGARTDTQYFGPGTRLTVL.